Listed here is a single T cell receptor beta chain. Its antigen is currently unknown. Diagnoses rested on clinical symptoms, serum thyroxine and TRAb, thyroid ultrasound and orbital computed tomography. RNA transcripts yielded amplified TCR beta CDR3 regions. HTBI primers were used for first-round RT-PCR of the TCR CDR3. TCRdb processed the multiplex PCR reads anew with MiXCR; each CDR3 protein has one entry. In the table there are about 350,000 distinct CDR3 sequences, 13% to 15% of which are singletons. This sample was taken from a study of T cells in Graves' hyperthyroidism and ophthalmopathy. Study results and limitations: Clonotypes that were expanded in thyroid above 0.001 mostly appeared in blood too.

CDR1 and CDR2 (germline): LGHDT, YNNKEL (reference sequence). The CDR3 covers 15 residues. The V and J ends lost 4 bases and 2 bases respectively, with 14 bases between them. The chain recombines TRBV3-1 with TRBJ1-2, with D perhaps matching TRBD1 (6 bases). Sequencing used blood. This clonotype originated in a woman aged 55-70 years with Graves' ophthalmopathy. DNA of the CDR3: TGTGCCAGCAGCCCCACGGGGGGGGCAAACTATGGCTACACCTTC. Translation gives CASSPTGGANYGYTF.